These 18 T cell receptor beta chains were sequenced from one sample in a study of HIV-infected patients and healthy controls. About 450 ng RNA was reverse transcribed with alpha and beta constant-region primers. Alpha and beta chain libraries were made separately by chain-specific third strand synthesis with multiplexing indices. TCRdb reprocessed the 5' RACE reads via MiXCR and lists one record per CDR3 protein. The sample shows 15,000 to 18,000 distinct CDR3 sequences, around 6.7% of them seen only once. No cell fractionation was done, so the repertoire covers all unsorted peripheral blood T cells. The sequencing input was blood. The receptors shown here come from an adult in good health.

By sample fraction, this clonotype is medium-sized. The chain couples TRBV7-9 to TRBJ2-5; 9 bases line up with TRBD1. V lost 5 bases to trimming and J lost 5 bases; unmatched junction nucleotides: 12. The CDR3 has 16 residues. From germline, CDR1 is SEHNR and CDR2 FQNEAQ (reference sequence). This CDR3 reads CASSPTTGGSEETQYF. CDR3 nucleotides: TGTGCCAGCAGCCCCACCACAGGGGGCTCGGAGGAGACCCAGTACTTC.

This clonotype was detected many times. The V call is TRBV20-1, the J call TRBJ2-7; 7 positions agree with TRBD2. CDR1 DFQATT and CDR2 SNEGSKA come from the germline V gene (reference sequence). This CDR3 is built from 12 residues. The CDR3 bases are TGCAGCCATCTCAAGCGGGACTACGAGCAGTACTTC. Protein product: CSHLKRDYEQYF.

By proportion, this clonotype is medium-sized. Here the CDR3 reads CSASDSDTEAFF. The DNA of the CDR3 is TGCAGTGCTAGTGACAGCGACACTGAAGCTTTCTTT. The J gene is TRBJ1-1, the V gene TRBV20-1; tentatively, D is TRBD1 (5 bases). The V and J ends lost 3 bases and 3 bases respectively, with 8 bases between them. The CDR3 is 12 amino acids. CDR1 and CDR2 (germline): DFQATT, SNEGSKA (reference sequence).

This clonotype was observed a handful of times. The genes are TRBV25-1 and TRBJ2-3; TRBD2 aligns across 14 bases. Germline V gene lookup returns CDR1 MGHDK and CDR2 SYGVNS. V shed 4 bases and J 0 bases; nucleotides not matched to a gene: 6. The CDR3 loop spans 18 amino acids. CDR3 in amino acids: CASSVTSGRGPSTDTQYF. CDR3 sequence (DNA): TGTGCCAGCAGTGTGACTAGCGGGAGGGGACCTAGCACAGATACGCAGTATTTT.

This clonotype was found many times. This chain links TRBV7-9 with TRBJ1-4, with D unresolved. From germline, CDR1 is SEHNR and CDR2 FQNEAQ (reference sequence). CDR3 length: 14 amino acids. V dropped 5 bases and J dropped 8 bases, with 15 bases sitting between them. The CDR3 here is CASSPRFGREKLFF. DNA of the CDR3: TGTGCCAGCAGCCCCCGGTTTGGCAGGGAAAAACTGTTTTTT.

The chain has TRBV28 and TRBJ2-1; 8 bases line up with TRBD2. CDR3 length equals 16 residues. The V and J ends lost 4 bases and 7 bases, in that order; junction bases with no gene match: 12. Germline V gives CDR1 MDHEN, CDR2 SYDVKM. CDR3 in DNA: TGTGCCAGCAGTTCCCCAGCCGGGGGGGCGAGGAATGAGCAGTTCTTC. Amino acid sequence: CASSSPAGGARNEQFF.

This clonotype is classed as medium-sized. This chain uses TRBV27 with TRBJ2-4; 8 bases map to TRBD1. V lost 3 bases, J lost 0 bases, and 10 bases stayed unmatched. CDR3 size: 18 residues. Germline V gene data show CDR1 as MNHEY and CDR2 as SMNVEV (reference sequence). CDR3 residues: CASSFRAGGAEAKNIQYF. CDR3 DNA: TGTGCCAGCAGTTTCCGGGCAGGGGGCGCGGAAGCCAAAAACATTCAGTACTTC.

The table lists this clonotype with a few counts. The chain combines TRBV7-9 with TRBJ2-1; the D call may be TRBD1 or TRBD2 (5 bases each). There are 16 residues in the CDR3. Germline V lookup: CDR1 SEHNR, CDR2 FQNEAQ (reference sequence). Deletions cut 2 bases from V and 6 bases from J, with 17 bases between. The CDR3 DNA is TGTGCCAGCAGCTTATCTGGGGACGGCGGTCGCAATGAGCAGTTCTTC. This encodes CASSLSGDGGRNEQFF. Variable domain in full (rest from reference TRBV7-9 and TRBJ2-1): DTGVSQNPRHKITKRGQNVTFRCDPISEHNRLYWYRQTLGQGPEFLTYFQNEAQLEKSRLLSDRFSAERPKGSFSTLEIQRTEQGDSAMYLCASSLSGDGGRNEQFFGPGTRLTVL.

Many counts were recorded for this clonotype. This CDR3 is CASSQDLILGGGYNEQFF. In nucleotides, the CDR3 is TGCGCCAGCAGCCAAGATTTAATCTTAGGCGGGGGCTACAATGAGCAGTTCTTC. The chain combines TRBV4-3 with TRBJ2-1; 7 bases agree with TRBD2. The junction had 11 bases not matched to a gene; V was cut back by 0 bases and J by 3 bases. The CDR3 consists of 18 residues. CDR1 and CDR2 from the germline V gene are LGHNA and YSLEER.

This clonotype was seen at least ten times. The CDR3 bases are TGTGCCTGGAGTGTATGGGGTACTAGCGGGCTCCCCCCCCGCAATGAGCAGTTCTTC. This gives the protein CAWSVWGTSGLPPRNEQFF. V is TRBV30 and J is TRBJ2-1; TRBD2 matches at 9 bases. The CDR3 is 19 amino acids. CDR1 GTSNPN and CDR2 SVGIG come from the germline V gene (reference sequence). The J segment lost 6 bases and the V segment lost 0 bases, leaving 18 bases of the junction unmatched.

This clonotype was recorded at least ten times. V and J are TRBV7-2 and TRBJ2-1, with 8 bases that match TRBD2. This CDR3 region has 15 residues. Germline V gene data show CDR1 as SGHTA and CDR2 as FQGNSA. Trimming at V came to 1 base and at J to 10 bases, leaving 9 bases not matched to a gene. CDR3 in DNA: TGTGCCAGCAGCTTAGGGACTAGCCCAAGAGGGGAGCAGTTCTTC. Its translation: CASSLGTSPRGEQFF. The variable domain in full, completed from reference TRBV7-2 and TRBJ2-1, reads GAGVSQSPSNKVTEKGKDVELRCDPISGHTALYWYRQSLGQGLEFLIYFQGNSAPDKSGLPSDRFSAERTGGSVSTLTIQRTQQEDSAVYLCASSLGTSPRGEQFFGPGTRLTVL.

This clonotype was counted at least ten times. The chain links TRBV2 to TRBJ1-5; 9 bases line up with TRBD1. The V gene's germline CDR1 is SNHLY and CDR2 FYNNEI. CDR3 size: 16 residues. The V and J ends lost 0 bases and 7 bases, in that order; junction bases with no gene match: 7. This chain's CDR3 is CASSEATGGGSQPQHF. The CDR3 DNA is TGTGCCAGCAGTGAAGCCACAGGGGGCGGTAGCCAGCCCCAGCATTTT. Looking up the rest from reference TRBV2 and TRBJ1-5 gives the full variable domain: EPEVTQTPSHQVTQMGQEVILRCVPISNHLYFYWYRQILGQKVEFLVSFYNNEISEKSEIFDDQFSVERPDGSNFTLKIRSTKLEDSAMYFCASSEATGGGSQPQHFGDGTRLSIL.

The sample holds many counts of this clonotype. The chain is built from TRBV7-9 and TRBJ1-1, with no clear D. V lost 1 base, J lost 5 bases, and 5 bases lay in between. Germline V gives CDR1 SEHNR, CDR2 FQNEAQ (reference sequence). This CDR3 has 12 amino acids. CDR3 amino acids: CASSLETTEAFF. CDR3 DNA sequence: TGTGCCAGCAGCTTAGAGACGACTGAAGCTTTCTTT. Full variable domain (missing parts from reference TRBV7-9 and TRBJ1-1): DTGVSQNPRHKITKRGQNVTFRCDPISEHNRLYWYRQTLGQGPEFLTYFQNEAQLEKSRLLSDRFSAERPKGSFSTLEIQRTEQGDSAMYLCASSLETTEAFFGQGTRLTVV.

About this clonotype itself: A much larger clone differs by one base, so this may be a read error. The rearrangement links TRBV6-2 or TRBV6-3 to TRBJ2-7, with D perhaps given as TRBD1 or TRBD2 (5 bases each). Trimming shortened V by 8 bases and J by 3 bases, and 20 bases separated the two germline ends. Germline lookup yields CDR1 MNHEY and CDR2 SVGEGT. This CDR3 has 15 amino acids. This CDR3 reads CASGASGTGNYEQYF. CDR3 coding DNA: TGTGCCAGCGGTGCATCCGGGACGGGTAACTACGAGCAGTACTTC.

This clonotype was recorded at least ten times. The chain is built from TRBV28 and TRBJ1-2; D gene ambiguous. With 1 base removed from V and 0 bases from J, the gap between germline ends came to 9 bases. Germline CDR1 is MDHEN and CDR2 is SYDVKM. The CDR3 has 15 amino acids. CDR3 protein: CASSLLTLANYGYTF. DNA for the CDR3: TGTGCCAGCAGTTTATTAACATTAGCTAACTATGGCTACACCTTC.

V gene TRBV6-2 or TRBV6-3 combines with J gene TRBJ2-7; 7 bases align to TRBD1. Germline V gene lookup returns CDR1 MNHEY and CDR2 SVGEGT. The ends lost 3 bases at V and 5 bases at J; junction bases unmatched: 7. The CDR3 covers 14 residues. CDR3 sequence (DNA): TGTGCCAGCAGTTATGAGGACAGGCTCAACGAGCAGTACTTC. The encoded protein is CASSYEDRLNEQYF.

This clonotype came up many times. The rearrangement uses TRBV9 and TRBJ2-3; D might be TRBD1 (5 bases). From germline, CDR1 is SGDLS and CDR2 YYNGEE. The V and J ends lost 0 bases and 1 base respectively, with 9 bases between them. The CDR3 contains 15 residues. CDR3 sequence (DNA): TGTGCCAGCAGCGTAGAGGCCAGGGGCACAGATACGCAGTATTTT. Protein sequence: CASSVEARGTDTQYF.

This clonotype was recorded at least ten times. The chain is built from TRBV21-1 and TRBJ1-3. TRBV21-1 is classified as a pseudogene. The CDR3 loop spans 12 amino acids. CDR3 coding DNA: TGTGCCAGCAGCTGCCTTGGAAACACCATATATTTT. This sequence encodes CASSCLGNTIYF.